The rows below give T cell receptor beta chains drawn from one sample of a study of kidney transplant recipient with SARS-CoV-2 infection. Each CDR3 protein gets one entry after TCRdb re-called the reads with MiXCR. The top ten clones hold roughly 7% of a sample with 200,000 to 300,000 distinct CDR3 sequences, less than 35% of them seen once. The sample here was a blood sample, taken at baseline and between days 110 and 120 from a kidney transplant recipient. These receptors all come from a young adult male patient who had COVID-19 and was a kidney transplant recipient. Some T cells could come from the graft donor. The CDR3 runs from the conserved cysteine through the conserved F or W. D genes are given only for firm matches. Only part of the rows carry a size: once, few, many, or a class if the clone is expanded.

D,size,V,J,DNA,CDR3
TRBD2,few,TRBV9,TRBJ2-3,TGTGCCAGCAGCGCCCTAGCGGGAGAGGCAGATACGCAGTATTTT,CASSALAGEADTQYF
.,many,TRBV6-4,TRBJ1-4,TGTGCCAGCAGTGACCCCAGGGCGTTTTTT,CASSDPRAFF
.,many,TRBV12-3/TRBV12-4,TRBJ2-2,TGTGCCAGCAGTCTTGACCCACAAAACACCGGGGAGCTGTTTTTT,CASSLDPQNTGELFF
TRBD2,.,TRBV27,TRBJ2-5,TGTGCCAGCAGTTATGGACAACGGGAGGCCCAGTACTTC,CASSYGQREAQYF
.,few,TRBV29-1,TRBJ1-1,TGCAGCGTGGTCGCAGGGTATGGGGTGGGCACTGAAGCTTTCTTT,CSVVAGYGVGTEAFF
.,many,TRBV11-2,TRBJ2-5,TGTGCCAGCAGCTTTAACAGTAGGGATGGGGAGACCCAGTACTTC,CASSFNSRDGETQYF
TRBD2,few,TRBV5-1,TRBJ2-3,TGCGCCAGCAGCTTGGAGGGAGCGGGAGGTGGCGATACGCAGTATTTT,CASSLEGAGGGDTQYF
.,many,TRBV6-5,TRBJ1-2,TGTGCCAGCAGTGATGACGGACCGAGGTACGACGGCTACACCTTC,CASSDDGPRYDGYTF
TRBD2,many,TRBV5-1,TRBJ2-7,TGCGCCAGCAGCTTTACTGGCGGGAGTTCCTACGAGCAGTACTTC,CASSFTGGSSYEQYF
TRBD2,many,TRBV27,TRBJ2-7,TGTGCCAGCAGCAGGGTCGAGCGGGGGTCGGGGCAGTACTTC,CASSRVERGSGQYF
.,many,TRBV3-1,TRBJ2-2,TGTGCCAGCAGCCCGCTCTTTCCCATTTCAGGCTTGACCGGGGAGCTGTTTTTT,CASSPLFPISGLTGELFF
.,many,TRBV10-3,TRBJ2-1,TGTGCCATCAGTGACCCCCGTGGGGATATTAATGAGCAGTTCTTC,CAISDPRGDINEQFF
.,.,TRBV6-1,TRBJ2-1,TGTGCCAGCAGTGAAGCCGGGACACTAAATGAGCAGTTCTTC,CASSEAGTLNEQFF
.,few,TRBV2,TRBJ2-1,TGTGCCAGCAGGACGGGAGTTTCCTACAATGAGCAGTTCTTC,CASRTGVSYNEQFF
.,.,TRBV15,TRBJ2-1,TGTGCCGCCAGCAGGGATGGGGCGGGACTTCTGGGGAATGAGCAGTTCTTC,CAASRDGAGLLGNEQFF
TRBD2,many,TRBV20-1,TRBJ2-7,TGCAGTGCTAGAGAGGGGACTAGCGGCCACTACGAGCAGTACTTC,CSAREGTSGHYEQYF
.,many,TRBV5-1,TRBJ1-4,TGCGCCAGCAGCTTGGCCGGGACGGAAGTTGAAAAACTGTTTTTT,CASSLAGTEVEKLFF
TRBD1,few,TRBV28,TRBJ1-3,TGTGCCAGCACCTTAAGGACAGGGTTTGGAAACACCATATATTTT,CASTLRTGFGNTIYF
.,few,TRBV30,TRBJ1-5,TGTGCCTGGAGTGCCCGGGGAGGGGGTTATCAGCCCCAGCATTTT,CAWSARGGGYQPQHF
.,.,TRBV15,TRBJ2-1,TGTGCCACCAGCAGAGTAGGGGGGGGACGCTCACAAGAGCAGTTCTTC,CATSRVGGGRSQEQFF
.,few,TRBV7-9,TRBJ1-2,TGTGCCAGCAGCGGCTTACCATACCATGGAAAGACCTATGGCTACACCTTC,CASSGLPYHGKTYGYTF
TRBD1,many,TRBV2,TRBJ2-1,TGTGCCAGCACCCCCGGACAGGGAGTATCCTACAATGAGCAGTTCTTC,CASTPGQGVSYNEQFF
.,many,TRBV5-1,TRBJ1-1,TGCGCCAGCAGCTTGGAACCCGACAGTACTGAAGCTTTCTTT,CASSLEPDSTEAFF
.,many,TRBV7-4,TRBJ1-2,TGTGCCAGCAGCGATAAGCATTCAGCTCGAAAGACCTATGGCTACACCTTC,CASSDKHSARKTYGYTF
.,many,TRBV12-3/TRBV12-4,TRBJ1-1,TGTGCCAGCAGTTCCCCCCGCACTGAAGCTTTCTTT,CASSSPRTEAFF
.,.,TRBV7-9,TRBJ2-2,TGTGCCAGCAGCTATGGGGCTAGATCAACCGGGGAGCTGTTTTTT,CASSYGARSTGELFF
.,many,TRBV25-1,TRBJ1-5,TGTGCCAGCAGTGACTATAGCAATCAGCCCCAGCATTTT,CASSDYSNQPQHF
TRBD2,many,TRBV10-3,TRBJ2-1,TGTGCCATCAGTGAGGCGGGAGGGGGTGAGCAGTTCTTC,CAISEAGGGEQFF
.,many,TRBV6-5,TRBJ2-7,TGTGCCAGCACCGGGACAAAATCCTACGAGCAGTACTTC,CASTGTKSYEQYF
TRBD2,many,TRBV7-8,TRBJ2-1,TGTGCCAGCAGCTTAAGGCGGGTGGGGGGGTACAATGAGCAGTTCTTC,CASSLRRVGGYNEQFF
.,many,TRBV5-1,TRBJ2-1,TGCGCCAGCAGCATGACGGACTTCTATCTCGATGAGCAGTTCTTC,CASSMTDFYLDEQFF
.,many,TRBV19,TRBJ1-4,TGTGCCAGTAGTACCCTGCAAGAAGGTGAAAAACTGTTTTTT,CASSTLQEGEKLFF
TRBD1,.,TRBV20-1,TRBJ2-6,TGCAGTGCTACCGGGACAGGGAGAACTGGGGCCAACGTCCTGACTTTC,CSATGTGRTGANVLTF
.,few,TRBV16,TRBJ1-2,TGTGCCAGCAGCTACCCAGTGGTCGTTAGAAAGACCTATGGCTACACCTTC,CASSYPVVVRKTYGYTF
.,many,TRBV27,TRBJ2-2,TGTGCCAGCAGTGCCTTGACCGGAAGGGAGCTGTTTTTT,CASSALTGRELFF
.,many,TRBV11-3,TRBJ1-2,TGTGCCAGCAGCGGGGGCTACGATCTCGGAAAGACCTATGGCTACACCTTC,CASSGGYDLGKTYGYTF
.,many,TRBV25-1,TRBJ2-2,TGTGCCAGCAGTGGGCAGGTTGTTACCGGGGAGCTGTTTTTT,CASSGQVVTGELFF
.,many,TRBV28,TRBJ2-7,TGTGCCAGCAGCATAGGGAGAACCTACGAGCAGTACTTC,CASSIGRTYEQYF
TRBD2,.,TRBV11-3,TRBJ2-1,TGTGCCAGCAGCTTAGGTCCTCAGCGTACTAGCGGCTACAATGGGCAGTTCTTC,CASSLGPQRTSGYNGQFF
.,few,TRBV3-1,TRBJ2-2,TGTGCCAGCAGCCTGGGAGAGGAGGGCACCGGGGAGCTGTTTTTT,CASSLGEEGTGELFF
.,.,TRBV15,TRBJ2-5,TGTGCCACCAGCAGAGATCTAGGTCGCGGGGAGACCCAGTACTTC,CATSRDLGRGETQYF
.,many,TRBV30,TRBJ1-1,TGTGCCTGGAGTGTAGGTGTTGTTTTCACTGAAGCTTTCTTT,CAWSVGVVFTEAFF
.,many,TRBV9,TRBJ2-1,TGTGCCAGCAGCGAAGCGGGCGGCGGGACCAATGAGCAGTTCTTC,CASSEAGGGTNEQFF
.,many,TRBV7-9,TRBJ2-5,TGTGCCAGCAGCTTGAGGGGACAGACCCAGTACTTC,CASSLRGQTQYF
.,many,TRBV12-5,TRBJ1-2,TGTGCTAGTGGTCATACATATTTGCAGGGAAAGACCTATGGCTACACCTTC,CASGHTYLQGKTYGYTF
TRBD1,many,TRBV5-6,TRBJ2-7,TGTGCCAGCAGTCACGACAGGGGACACGAGCAGTACTTC,CASSHDRGHEQYF
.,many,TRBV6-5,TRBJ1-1,TGTGCCAGCAGTGGTGGACTGTTGAACACTGAAGCTTTCTTT,CASSGGLLNTEAFF
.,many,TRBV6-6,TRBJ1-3,TGTGCCAGCAGCGGGGGAGGTCCTGGAAACACCATATATTTT,CASSGGGPGNTIYF
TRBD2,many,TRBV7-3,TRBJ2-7,TGTGCCAGCAGTTTAGTAGCGGGAAGGTACGAGCAGTACTTC,CASSLVAGRYEQYF
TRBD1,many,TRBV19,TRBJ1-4,TGTGCCAGTAGTAACAGGGGTAATGAAAAACTGTTTTTT,CASSNRGNEKLFF
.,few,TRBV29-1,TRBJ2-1,TGCAGCGTAGCCTCTAGGGGTATGGATTACAATGAGCAGTTCTTC,CSVASRGMDYNEQFF
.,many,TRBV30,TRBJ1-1,TGTGCCTGGAATAAAGTAGTGAACACTGAAGCTTTCTTT,CAWNKVVNTEAFF
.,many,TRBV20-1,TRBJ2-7,TGCAGTGCTAGTGGTCCTGCAGGTGGGAGCCCCTACGAGCAGTACTTC,CSASGPAGGSPYEQYF